Here is one T cell receptor (beta chain) with its context. The antigen it binds to is not known. Per-base quality was not reported, and no clone a single base away is much larger than it. TCR beta CDR3 regions were amplified from genomic DNA with the immunoSEQ v3 hsTCRB kit using bias-controlled multiplex PCR. An Illumina NextSeq 500 was used to sequence the TCR libraries, reaching 1.5 million to 2.5 million read pairs at survey level or about 4.5-6 million at deep level. On the authors' methods: V, D and J genes were assigned, non-productive sequences were removed, and clonality was reported by immunoSEQ Analyzer software. Repertoires of infused TIL and blood were compared using productive Simpson clonality and the Morisita overlap index of productive TRB rearrangements. TCRdb mirrors the immuneACCESS table, restricted to in-frame sequences. Some clones are absent from its copies; in checked studies, under half trace to an unresolved V gene, and the reason for the others is unknown. V, J and clone size were drawn from that table, and D and trimming were deduced from the DNA. The sample includes more than 9,000 clones, with 50% to 75% observed a single time. Of the sample, more than 6.5% is held by the ten largest clones.

These data belong to a study of TIL therapy for anti-PD-1-resistant metastatic lung cancer (dated by TCRdb to the early 2020s). For the wider study: A median age of roughly 54 years (range about 38-75) and a median tumor PD-L1 proportion score of approximately 6% were recorded among enrolled patients. Most of the cohort had lung adenocarcinoma, a few tumors were EGFR-mutant and two were ALK-rearranged, and half of the patients were current or former smokers. Tumor and peripheral blood T cell receptor beta sequencing was used to track clonotypes across tumor, expanded TIL product and serial blood samples. A median non-synonymous tumor mutation burden of around 1.5 mutations per megabase was determined across the cohort by whole-exome sequencing. The study at large found these results: Because the cohort was highly selected, with more treatment-naive, never-smoker and oncogene-addicted patients than is typical, generalizability is limited. High clonal turnover was observed in TIL culture, with many enriched product clones not detected in the baseline tumor, which suggested clonal contraction rather than faithful expansion. The study protocol defined all tumor marker inferences as exploratory. Higher clonality and lower diversity were observed in expanded TIL cultures than in baseline intratumoral T cells (median clonality about 6% vs 30%, p < 0.0001).

Measured from the cysteine to the phenylalanine, the CDR3 is 13 residues long. Just the 39-base CDR3 DNA is kept, in frame starting at base 1. Looking up the germline V gene yields CDR1 SGHNT and CDR2 YENEEA. The germline ends are 5 bases apart after V is trimmed by 2 bases and J by 4 bases. What the time point label conveys for this sample: pre-treatment sample, taken before nivolumab and TIL therapy. The baseline tumor samples were excised metastases, mostly pleural nodules or supraclavicular lymph nodes, taken from the same resection that was used to grow TIL. Tumors were harvested before any PD-1/PD-L1 blockade; patients then received nivolumab, and those progressing received lymphodepletion, expanded TIL infusion and IL-2. Between late 2017 and January 2020, a dual-center phase I trial enrolled adults who had stage 4 NSCLC. The samples were obtained from a phase I trial that was single-arm and open-label and tested tumor-infiltrating lymphocyte therapy combined with nivolumab in advanced non-small cell lung cancer. Parts of each resected tumor were snap-frozen in liquid nitrogen and kept at -80 degrees C. Tumor regions of interest were chosen on H&E sections by laser-capture macrodissection, pulverized into 15 mg aliquots, and extracted with Qiagen Allprep kits.

Sample: tumor tissue, taken at baseline. The receptor was derived from a person between 25 and 79 years old with non-small cell lung cancer. The rearranged segments are TRBV11-3 and TRBJ2-2; the D gene cannot be resolved reliably. The nucleotide sequence is given as TGTGCCAGCAGCTTACGGTCCACCGGGGAGCTGTTTTTT. Protein translation: CASSLRSTGELFF.